The T cell receptor beta chain under discussion was sequenced for a study of blood T cell repertoires in COVID-19. Overall study: In each case, the material was cDNA or gDNA derived from T cells, B-cell-depleted T cells, or PBMCs.

Per the original data handling: Amplification of reference gene primers was used by the study to estimate nucleated cell counts. Using immunoSEQ multiplex PCR, the repertoire was profiled, and TCRdb retains in-frame clones only, with some absent. That table gives V, J and clone size, and the DNA gave D and trimming. Altogether about 120,000 clones are present, 55% to 75% being singletons, with the ten largest covering about 0.84%. The CDR3 is 10 amino acids. The V gene lost 4 bases and the J gene lost 8 bases, with 5 bases spanning the gap. This sequence joins TRBV23-1 and TRBJ1-2; tentative D call: TRBD1 (5 bases). TRBV23-1 has ORF status, its function being uncertain. Sequences were obtained from peripheral blood. This clonotype was obtained from a human donor with acute or convalescent COVID-19. The donor label of this sample is uncertain. CDR3 protein: CASSRGGYTF. The CDR3 nucleotides read TGCGCCAGCAGTCGGGGCGGCTACACCTTC.